This T cell receptor beta chain came from a study of Ad26.COV2.S vaccination and SARS-CoV-2 variants. The wider study: Ad26.COV2.S given intramuscularly, once or twice 56 days apart.

This clone was seen once. Its target is unknown. Overall study results and limits: There was a possibility that the TCR breadth and depth analyses underestimated total T cell responses.

Method: immunoSEQ multiplex PCR; TCRdb's copy keeps in-frame clones and lacks some. The repertoire consists of about 450,000 clones, with roughly 89% occurring once and the leading ten covering roughly 2.5%. Treatment described: about 20 received Ad26.COV2.S at low or high dose, single or two shots; 5 received placebo; per-sample allocation not given. Repertoires come from day 63 after the first vaccine or placebo injection. CDR1 SGHDN and CDR2 FVKESK come from the germline V gene. Deletions cut 6 bases from V and 6 bases from J, with 18 bases between. The CDR3 totals 15 residues. V and J are TRBV14 and TRBJ2-1; a possible D gene is TRBD2 (5 bases). The receptor comes from a person aged 18-60 years who received the Ad26.COV2.S COVID-19 vaccine or a placebo. The sample here was peripheral blood, taken in a trial of Ad26.COV2.S vaccine versus placebo. As DNA, the CDR3 is TGTGCCAGCAGTTCCGGACTCATGGGGATCAATGAGCAGTTCTTC. As protein: CASSSGLMGINEQFF.